These T cell receptor beta chains were read from a single sample in a study of identical twins. TCRdb passed the 5' RACE reads through MiXCR, listing each CDR3 protein once. The table includes about 210,000 distinct CDR3 sequences, 9.4% detected once. The specimen sequenced was memory (CD45RO+) T cells sorted from blood. Every receptor here comes from a woman aged 18-29 years in good health. The CDR3 runs from the conserved cysteine through the conserved F or W. The order of the fields is clone size, J gene, V gene, CDR3 length, D gene, CDR3 protein, CDR3 DNA. A D gene is named only where the DNA matches it firmly. The size field is filled for only some rows; it gives once, few, many or a size class.

abundance: many; j_gene: TRBJ2-2; v_gene: TRBV27; len: 15; d_gene: NA; CDR3aa: CASTGSSPGTGELFF; CDR3nt: TGTGCCAGCACTGGGAGTTCCCCGGGCACCGGGGAGCTGTTTTTT
abundance: few; j_gene: TRBJ2-2; v_gene: TRBV5-1; len: 17; d_gene: NA; CDR3aa: CASSSSPWQGGTGELFF; CDR3nt: TGCGCCAGCAGCTCCTCCCCGTGGCAAGGAGGTACCGGGGAGCTGTTTTTT
abundance: few; j_gene: TRBJ2-7; v_gene: TRBV5-1; len: 11; d_gene: NA; CDR3aa: CASSADSEQYF; CDR3nt: TGCGCCAGCAGCGCGGATTCCGAGCAGTACTTC
abundance: NA; j_gene: TRBJ2-1; v_gene: TRBV30; len: 15; d_gene: TRBD2; CDR3aa: CAWSVGGSSYNEQFF; CDR3nt: TGTGCCTGGAGTGTCGGCGGGAGCTCCTACAATGAGCAGTTCTTC
abundance: few; j_gene: TRBJ2-2; v_gene: TRBV30; len: 15; d_gene: NA; CDR3aa: CAWSHSGDGTGELFF; CDR3nt: TGTGCCTGGAGCCATAGCGGAGATGGCACCGGGGAGCTGTTTTTT
abundance: NA; j_gene: TRBJ1-2; v_gene: TRBV15; len: 13; d_gene: NA; CDR3aa: CATSRDYQGVYTF; CDR3nt: TGTGCCACCAGCAGAGATTATCAGGGAGTCTACACCTTC
abundance: NA; j_gene: TRBJ2-7; v_gene: TRBV20-1; len: 14; d_gene: TRBD2; CDR3aa: CSATAGAGGLEQYF; CDR3nt: TGCAGTGCCACCGCAGGGGCGGGAGGGCTCGAGCAGTACTTC
abundance: NA; j_gene: TRBJ1-2; v_gene: TRBV11-2; len: 14; d_gene: NA; CDR3aa: CASSLDVGGNGYTF; CDR3nt: TGTGCCAGCAGCTTAGACGTTGGGGGGAATGGCTACACCTTC
abundance: few; j_gene: TRBJ2-1; v_gene: TRBV24-1; len: 12; d_gene: NA; CDR3aa: CATSDWTNEQFF; CDR3nt: TGTGCCACCAGTGATTGGACGAATGAGCAGTTCTTC
abundance: many; j_gene: TRBJ2-1; v_gene: TRBV7-2; len: 15; d_gene: NA; CDR3aa: CASSRSSLIYNEQFF; CDR3nt: TGTGCCAGCAGCAGAAGTTCTCTTATATACAATGAGCAGTTCTTC
abundance: many; j_gene: TRBJ2-1; v_gene: TRBV20-1; len: 14; d_gene: NA; CDR3aa: CSALLARRGNEQFF; CDR3nt: TGCAGTGCCCTTCTGGCTAGAAGGGGCAATGAGCAGTTCTTC
abundance: few; j_gene: TRBJ1-1; v_gene: TRBV7-9; len: 12; d_gene: NA; CDR3aa: CASSHGFAEAFF; CDR3nt: TGTGCCAGCAGCCACGGATTCGCTGAAGCTTTCTTT
abundance: few; j_gene: TRBJ2-7; v_gene: TRBV7-6; len: 17; d_gene: NA; CDR3aa: CASSLLFTGAGVYEQYF; CDR3nt: TGTGCCAGCAGCTTACTGTTTACGGGAGCTGGAGTCTACGAGCAGTACTTC
abundance: few; j_gene: TRBJ2-5; v_gene: TRBV20-1; len: 12; d_gene: NA; CDR3aa: CSLPEGGETQYF; CDR3nt: TGCAGTCTCCCGGAGGGGGGAGAGACCCAGTACTTC
abundance: many; j_gene: TRBJ2-3; v_gene: TRBV5-1; len: 17; d_gene: NA; CDR3aa: CASSFAPGQTSTDTQYF; CDR3nt: TGCGCCAGCAGCTTTGCCCCCGGACAGACTAGCACAGATACGCAGTATTTT
abundance: many; j_gene: TRBJ1-1; v_gene: TRBV5-1; len: 15; d_gene: NA; CDR3aa: CASSPERGRGGEAFF; CDR3nt: TGCGCCAGCAGCCCCGAACGAGGCAGGGGAGGTGAAGCTTTCTTT
abundance: few; j_gene: TRBJ2-3; v_gene: TRBV7-2; len: 16; d_gene: TRBD2; CDR3aa: CASSQQAVAGVDTQYF; CDR3nt: TGTGCCAGCAGCCAACAGGCAGTAGCGGGAGTAGATACGCAGTATTTT
abundance: many; j_gene: TRBJ2-7; v_gene: TRBV5-1; len: 14; d_gene: NA; CDR3aa: CASSLVGQGYEQYF; CDR3nt: TGCGCCAGCAGCTTGGTCGGGCAGGGCTACGAGCAGTACTTC
abundance: many; j_gene: TRBJ2-2; v_gene: TRBV24-1; len: 16; d_gene: NA; CDR3aa: CATSEPGPRNTGELFF; CDR3nt: TGTGCCACCAGTGAACCAGGGCCCCGGAACACCGGGGAGCTGTTTTTT
abundance: NA; j_gene: TRBJ2-2; v_gene: TRBV5-1; len: 14; d_gene: NA; CDR3aa: CASNRQGGTGELFF; CDR3nt: TGCGCCAGCAACCGACAGGGAGGCACCGGGGAGCTGTTTTTT
abundance: NA; j_gene: TRBJ1-2; v_gene: TRBV29-1; len: 13; d_gene: TRBD1; CDR3aa: CSVPGQGSEGYTF; CDR3nt: TGCAGCGTCCCGGGACAGGGATCAGAGGGCTACACCTTC
abundance: few; j_gene: TRBJ2-6; v_gene: TRBV6-1; len: 15; d_gene: NA; CDR3aa: CASSEGTSGANVLTF; CDR3nt: TGTGCCAGCAGTGAAGGCACCTCTGGGGCCAACGTCCTGACTTTC
abundance: many; j_gene: TRBJ2-3; v_gene: TRBV5-1; len: 13; d_gene: NA; CDR3aa: CASSLSLGDTQYF; CDR3nt: TGCGCCAGCAGCTTGTCTCTAGGAGATACGCAGTATTTT
abundance: few; j_gene: TRBJ2-1; v_gene: TRBV7-9; len: 14; d_gene: NA; CDR3aa: CASSLASGRNEQFF; CDR3nt: TGTGCCAGCAGCTTGGCGTCAGGTCGCAATGAGCAGTTCTTC
abundance: NA; j_gene: TRBJ2-3; v_gene: TRBV7-2; len: 16; d_gene: TRBD2; CDR3aa: CASSLLAGGTTDTQYF; CDR3nt: TGTGCCAGCAGCTTACTAGCGGGGGGGACCACAGATACGCAGTATTTT
abundance: few; j_gene: TRBJ2-7; v_gene: TRBV28; len: 16; d_gene: TRBD2; CDR3aa: CASSLSAAGGHYEQYF; CDR3nt: TGTGCCAGCAGTTTATCGGCGGCGGGGGGCCACTACGAGCAGTACTTC
abundance: NA; j_gene: TRBJ1-2; v_gene: TRBV3-1; len: 13; d_gene: NA; CDR3aa: CASRGGGRPNYTF; CDR3nt: TGTGCCAGCCGGGGAGGGGGGCGCCCAAATTACACCTTC
abundance: few; j_gene: TRBJ1-1; v_gene: TRBV5-6; len: 14; d_gene: NA; CDR3aa: CASSSGRSGTEAFF; CDR3nt: TGTGCCAGCAGCTCGGGACGGTCGGGCACTGAAGCTTTCTTT
abundance: few; j_gene: TRBJ1-2; v_gene: TRBV18; len: 14; d_gene: NA; CDR3aa: CASSPNPSPYGYTF; CDR3nt: TGTGCCAGCTCACCAAATCCCAGCCCCTATGGCTACACCTTC
abundance: NA; j_gene: TRBJ2-2; v_gene: TRBV5-6; len: 14; d_gene: NA; CDR3aa: CASSRTVNTGELFF; CDR3nt: TGTGCCAGCAGCCGGACAGTGAACACCGGGGAGCTGTTTTTT
abundance: NA; j_gene: TRBJ2-1; v_gene: TRBV6-5; len: 17; d_gene: TRBD2; CDR3aa: CASSYPIIAGGHNEQFF; CDR3nt: TGTGCCAGCAGTTACCCGATAATAGCGGGAGGCCATAATGAGCAGTTCTTC
abundance: many; j_gene: TRBJ2-3; v_gene: TRBV6-5; len: 18; d_gene: TRBD2; CDR3aa: CASSYSIAGGTSTDTQYF; CDR3nt: TGTGCCAGCAGTTACTCGATAGCGGGCGGTACTAGCACAGATACGCAGTATTTT
abundance: few; j_gene: TRBJ2-1; v_gene: TRBV3-1; len: 15; d_gene: NA; CDR3aa: CASSQEVAAYNEQFF; CDR3nt: TGTGCCAGCAGCCAAGAAGTAGCGGCCTACAATGAGCAGTTCTTC
abundance: few; j_gene: TRBJ2-3; v_gene: TRBV24-1; len: 15; d_gene: NA; CDR3aa: CATSDRRRATDTQYF; CDR3nt: TGTGCCACCAGTGACCGAAGAAGGGCGACAGATACGCAGTATTTT
abundance: few; j_gene: TRBJ1-2; v_gene: TRBV12-3/TRBV12-4; len: 12; d_gene: NA; CDR3aa: CASGRGHYGYTF; CDR3nt: TGTGCCAGCGGTAGAGGACACTATGGCTACACCTTC
abundance: many; j_gene: TRBJ2-2; v_gene: TRBV3-1; len: 14; d_gene: NA; CDR3aa: CASSQDPGFGELFF; CDR3nt: TGTGCCAGCAGCCAAGATCCAGGCTTCGGGGAGCTGTTTTTT
abundance: few; j_gene: TRBJ1-5; v_gene: TRBV9; len: 14; d_gene: NA; CDR3aa: CASSWGVPDQPQHF; CDR3nt: TGTGCCAGCAGCTGGGGGGTGCCGGATCAGCCCCAGCATTTT
abundance: many; j_gene: TRBJ2-1; v_gene: TRBV10-3; len: 10; d_gene: NA; CDR3aa: CATGTNEQFF; CDR3nt: TGTGCCACCGGGACCAATGAGCAGTTCTTC
abundance: few; j_gene: TRBJ1-5; v_gene: TRBV12-3/TRBV12-4; len: 14; d_gene: NA; CDR3aa: CASSTGAGDQPQHF; CDR3nt: TGTGCCAGCAGTACCGGGGCCGGGGATCAGCCCCAGCATTTT
abundance: NA; j_gene: TRBJ2-1; v_gene: TRBV7-8; len: 13; d_gene: TRBD1; CDR3aa: CASRSGQYNEQFF; CDR3nt: TGTGCCAGCAGATCGGGACAGTACAATGAGCAGTTCTTC
abundance: NA; j_gene: TRBJ2-1; v_gene: TRBV7-8; len: 15; d_gene: NA; CDR3aa: CASSLVYEMYNEQFF; CDR3nt: TGTGCCAGCAGCTTAGTTTACGAGATGTACAATGAGCAGTTCTTC
abundance: few; j_gene: TRBJ2-2; v_gene: TRBV20-1; len: 14; d_gene: TRBD2; CDR3aa: CSAKRGTNTGELFF; CDR3nt: TGCAGTGCTAAGCGGGGGACGAACACCGGGGAGCTGTTTTTT
abundance: few; j_gene: TRBJ2-3; v_gene: TRBV9; len: 15; d_gene: NA; CDR3aa: CASSVDNGIKDTQYF; CDR3nt: TGTGCCAGCAGCGTAGACAACGGGATAAAAGATACGCAGTATTTT
abundance: NA; j_gene: TRBJ2-3; v_gene: TRBV7-9; len: 15; d_gene: TRBD2; CDR3aa: CASSLGGSVTDTQYF; CDR3nt: TGTGCCAGCAGCTTGGGCGGGAGTGTGACAGATACGCAGTATTTT
abundance: NA; j_gene: TRBJ2-1; v_gene: TRBV20-1; len: 14; d_gene: NA; CDR3aa: CSAIGTRQSGEQFF; CDR3nt: TGCAGTGCTATCGGGACCAGGCAATCCGGTGAGCAGTTCTTC
abundance: few; j_gene: TRBJ1-5; v_gene: TRBV20-1; len: 14; d_gene: NA; CDR3aa: CSASPQGSNQPQHF; CDR3nt: TGCAGTGCTAGCCCCCAGGGAAGCAATCAGCCCCAGCATTTT
abundance: few; j_gene: TRBJ2-1; v_gene: TRBV6-1; len: 13; d_gene: NA; CDR3aa: CASYPSSYNEQFF; CDR3nt: TGTGCCAGCTACCCCTCCTCCTACAATGAGCAGTTCTTC
abundance: NA; j_gene: TRBJ2-1; v_gene: TRBV18; len: 17; d_gene: TRBD2; CDR3aa: CASSPRGLVPPYNEQFF; CDR3nt: TGTGCCAGCTCACCGCGGGGGTTAGTCCCTCCCTACAATGAGCAGTTCTTC
abundance: few; j_gene: TRBJ1-2; v_gene: TRBV7-9; len: 13; d_gene: NA; CDR3aa: CASSPLDSYGYTF; CDR3nt: TGTGCCAGCAGCCCCTTGGACAGCTATGGCTACACCTTC
abundance: many; j_gene: TRBJ2-1; v_gene: TRBV7-2; len: 13; d_gene: TRBD2; CDR3aa: CASSSSSGTEQFF; CDR3nt: TGTGCCAGCAGCTCCTCTAGCGGGACTGAGCAGTTCTTC
abundance: many; j_gene: TRBJ2-7; v_gene: TRBV12-3/TRBV12-4; len: 14; d_gene: TRBD2; CDR3aa: CASSLGGGGYEQYF; CDR3nt: TGTGCCAGCAGTTTAGGCGGGGGGGGCTACGAGCAGTACTTC
abundance: many; j_gene: TRBJ1-3; v_gene: TRBV20-1; len: 14; d_gene: NA; CDR3aa: CSAAKPVQGDTIYF; CDR3nt: TGCAGTGCCGCAAAACCGGTTCAGGGAGACACCATATATTTT
abundance: NA; j_gene: TRBJ2-2; v_gene: TRBV5-4; len: 13; d_gene: NA; CDR3aa: CASSLGGVRELFF; CDR3nt: TGTGCCAGCAGCTTGGGGGGAGTCAGGGAGCTGTTTTTT